Below, 10 T cell receptor beta chains from the same sample are listed, as sequenced in a study of OX40 agonist ivuxolimab in advanced cancers. Assay: immunoSEQ multiplex PCR; the TCRdb copy retains only in-frame clones and omits some. The table records tens of thousands of clones, around 84% of them present only once. Sequencing was performed on CD4+ or CD8+ T cells sorted from blood, taken in a trial of the OX40 agonist ivuxolimab. The receptors come from an adult with an advanced solid tumor such as melanoma, head and neck, liver or kidney cancer.

V and J are TRBV9 and TRBJ1-3; possibly TRBD1 for D (5 bases). The CDR3 extends over 16 amino acids. The germline gives CDR1 SGDLS, CDR2 YYNGEE. V shed 1 base and J shed 0 bases, with 11 bases lying between them. CDR3 amino acids: CASSVTPGGSGNTIYF. Written as DNA, the CDR3 is TGTGCCAGCAGCGTAACCCCGGGGGGCTCTGGAAACACCATATATTTT. Filled out from reference TRBV9 and TRBJ1-3, the complete variable domain reads DSGVTQTPKHLITATGQRVTLRCSPRSGDLSVYWYQQSLDQGLQFLIQYYNGEERAKGNILERFSAQQFPDLHSELNLSSLELGDSALYFCASSVTPGGSGNTIYFGEGSWLTVV.

J is TRBJ1-2 and V is TRBV5-1; the match to TRBD1 covers 8 bases. Trimming removed 4 bases from V and 1 base from J; junction bases left unmatched: 9. CDR1 and CDR2 (germline): SGHRS, YFSETQ. The CDR3 sequence is 16 residues long. The CDR3 loop is CASSQQTGDFNYGYTF. For the CDR3, the DNA is TGCGCCAGCAGCCAGCAGACAGGGGATTTTAACTATGGCTACACCTTC.

The chain combines TRBV5-4 with TRBJ2-5; 8 bases map to TRBD2. Germline CDR1 reads SGHNT; CDR2 reads YYREEE (reference sequence). Trimming removed 4 bases from V and 2 bases from J; junction bases left unmatched: 7. This CDR3 is 15 amino acids long. The CDR3 DNA follows: TGTGCCAGCAGCCCGGGGGGGCAGGGGCAAGAGACCCAGTACTTC. It translates to CASSPGGQGQETQYF.

This chain connects TRBV5-4 to TRBJ1-2, with 8 bases that match TRBD1. The CDR3 extends over 13 amino acids. From germline, CDR1 is SGHNT and CDR2 YYREEE (reference sequence). With V trimmed by 6 bases and J by 8 bases, 9 bases remained unmatched. CDR3 bases: TGTGCCAGCAATAGGGACAGGACAACCGGCTACACCTTC. It translates to CASNRDRTTGYTF.

The J gene is TRBJ2-1, the V gene TRBV6-5; 7 bases align to TRBD2. After removal of 2 bases from V and 0 bases from J, the junction contained 4 bases not matched to a gene. Germline V gene lookup returns CDR1 MNHEY and CDR2 SVGAGI. CDR3 length: 16 residues. The DNA of the CDR3 is TGTGCCAGCAGTTACAGGCGGGGGTCCTCCTACAATGAGCAGTTCTTC. It specifies CASSYRRGSSYNEQFF.

This clone was counted between two and nine times. The chain recombines TRBV7-3 with TRBJ2-3; the match to TRBD2 covers 7 bases. CDR1 SGHTA and CDR2 FQGTGA come from the germline V gene. The CDR3 has 14 residues. V was pared by 2 bases and J by 2 bases, with 1 base of the junction left unmatched. The CDR3 protein is CASSLAGDTDTQYF. CDR3 bases: TGTGCCAGCAGCTTAGCGGGAGACACAGATACGCAGTATTTT.

The chain recombines TRBV1 with TRBJ2-7. TRBV1 is annotated as a pseudogene. The CDR3 is 11 amino acids. The chain's CDR3 is CTSSQVPQEYV. Written as DNA, the CDR3 is TGCACCAGCAGCCAAGTACCCCAGGAGTACGTC.

The chain recombines TRBV5-4 with TRBJ2-7, with D maybe TRBD2 (5 bases). The CDR3 spans 15 residues. Trimming removed 5 bases at V and 3 bases at J, with 18 bases between. Germline V gene sequence: CDR1 SGHNT, CDR2 YYREEE (reference sequence). In nucleotides, the CDR3 is TGTGCCAGCAGTCCTGACTGGGGAGAGGGCTACGAGCAGTACTTC. This gives the protein CASSPDWGEGYEQYF.

V and J are TRBV4-2 and TRBJ2-2; 12 nucleotides align to TRBD1. With 1 base clipped from V and 4 bases from J, the junction kept 4 bases outside the gene matches. CDR1 and CDR2 (germline): LGHNA, YNFKEQ. This CDR3 comprises 17 residues. The CDR3 nucleotides are TGTGCCAGCAGCCAAGCCGGGGACAGGGGGCGCACCGGGGAGCTGTTTTTT. The encoded protein is CASSQAGDRGRTGELFF.

This sequence joins TRBV2 and TRBJ2-5, with 7 bases identical to TRBD1. The CDR3 runs to 16 residues. CDR1 SNHLY and CDR2 FYNNEI come from the germline V gene. V dropped 4 bases and J dropped 6; count of bases not matched to a gene: 14. The DNA for the CDR3 is TGTGCCAGCAGTGCCTACGGTGAGGGGGCGAAAAAGACCCAGTACTTC. This translates into CASSAYGEGAKKTQYF.